This TCR beta chain was observed in a study of OX40 agonist ivuxolimab in advanced cancers. About the full investigation: Ivuxolimab was a fully human IgG2 agonistic monoclonal antibody targeting the costimulatory receptor OX40 (CD134). Three dose-escalation patients achieved partial responses, one with hepatocellular carcinoma and two with cutaneous melanoma. In the dose-escalation cohort, 75% to 90% of patients were male, and the mean age was approximately 60 years with a range of roughly 20 to 85. Peripheral TCRbeta sequencing aimed to test whether ivuxolimab altered TCR sequence diversity and caused clonal T-cell expansion. Of the roughly 51 patients in dose escalation, about 20 had hepatocellular carcinoma, around 15 had melanoma, 9 had renal cell carcinoma and 9 had head and neck cancer. The monotherapy dose-escalation portion (N of about 49 patients) of the phase I ivuxolimab trial is reported in the paper. Prior anti-PD-1, anti-PD-L1 or anti-CTLA-4 therapy was permitted, and approximately 41% of dose-escalation patients had received checkpoint inhibitors. Intravenous ivuxolimab was administered to patients every 2 weeks at six dose levels: 0.01, 0.1, 0.3, 1.5, 3 and 10 mg/kg.

Patients with autoimmune disease history or receiving systemic immunosuppression were excluded from the trial. Peripheral blood for TCR sequencing was collected from all dose cohorts at baseline, on cycle 4 day 1, and on cycle 7 day 1. The samples were drawn from a first-in-human, open-label, multicenter phase I dose-escalation trial of ivuxolimab. The trial enrolled adults with locally advanced or metastatic head and neck squamous cell, hepatocellular, melanoma or renal cell carcinoma. Before TCR sequencing, CD4+ T cells and CD8+ T cells from peripheral blood were sorted into separate populations. Genomic DNA was isolated from the sorted cells so that the TCRbeta CDR3 region could be sequenced. TCRbeta CDR3 regions were sequenced using the immunoSEQ Assay. Drawn from immuneACCESS, this table holds only the in-frame rearrangements with V and J called that TCRdb kept. Clones are partly lost; checked studies trace under half to an unresolved V gene and leave the rest unexplained. The sample table records tens of thousands of clones; 80% to 95% of these occur just once. The ten largest clonotypes hold about an eighth of the sample.

Trimmed from V: 0 bases; trimmed from J: 8 bases; junction bases lacking a gene match: 8. From a lookup of the germline V gene, CDR1 and CDR2 are MNHEY and SVGAGI. CDR3 length: 15 amino acids, cysteine to phenylalanine. Solely the CDR3 DNA is kept, with 45 bases framed from the first base. A remark on this clone: Its antigen is not yet known. Per-base quality was not reported, and no clone a single base away is much larger than it.

The full study reports these points: In partial responders in the 0.1-3.0 mg/kg groups, normalized peripheral clonal expansion was found to be among the lowest, especially among CD8+ T cells. Clonal expansion of both CD4+ and CD8+ blood T cells was observed from baseline to week 6 at doses 0.1 to 3.0 mg/kg. Low levels of normalized T-cell clonal expansion were also shown by some nonresponding patients. The antigen specificity of the clonally expanded peripheral T cells was not determined. After ivuxolimab, expanded clones were on average more numerous among CD8+ T cells than among CD4+ T cells.

The receptor chain draws on TRBV6-5 and TRBJ1-2, and TRBD1 matches 8 of the central bases. This receptor was taken from an adult with an advanced solid tumor such as melanoma, head and neck, liver or kidney cancer. The material sequenced was CD4+ or CD8+ T cells sorted from blood, taken in a trial of the OX40 agonist ivuxolimab. The CDR3 region reads CASSYSYPGGEGYTF. The DNA reads TGTGCCAGCAGTTACTCGTATCCAGGGGGCGAAGGCTACACCTTC.